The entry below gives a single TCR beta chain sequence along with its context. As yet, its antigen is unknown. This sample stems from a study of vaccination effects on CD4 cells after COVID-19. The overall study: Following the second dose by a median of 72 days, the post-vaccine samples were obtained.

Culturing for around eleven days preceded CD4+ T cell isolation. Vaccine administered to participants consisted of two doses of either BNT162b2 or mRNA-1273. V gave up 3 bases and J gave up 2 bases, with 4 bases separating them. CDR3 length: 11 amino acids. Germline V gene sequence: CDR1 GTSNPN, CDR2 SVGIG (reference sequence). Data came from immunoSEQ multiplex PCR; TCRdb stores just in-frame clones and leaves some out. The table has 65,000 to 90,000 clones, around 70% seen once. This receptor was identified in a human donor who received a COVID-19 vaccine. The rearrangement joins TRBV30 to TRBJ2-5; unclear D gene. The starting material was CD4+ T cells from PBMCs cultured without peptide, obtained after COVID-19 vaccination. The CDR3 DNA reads TGTGCCTGGAGCATTCAAGAGACCCAGTACTTC. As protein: CAWSIQETQYF.